Sequencing of this T cell receptor (beta chain) was carried out in a study of cytomegalovirus exposure and HLA in healthy donors. There were likely unrecorded immune exposures, though donors were nominally healthy when sampled. The V gene lost 0 bases and the J gene lost 6 bases, with 15 bases spanning the gap. Germline V gene data show CDR1 as SGHNT and CDR2 as YYREEE (reference sequence). The CDR3 loop spans 15 amino acids. Notes on the study in general: What TCR beta sequences reportedly achieved was accurate prediction of HLA-A and HLA-B alleles in most subjects. High sensitivity and specificity were reportedly achieved when the classifier diagnosed cytomegalovirus status. Productive rates of about 87% or about 30% were seen for most TCR beta V segments in an earlier analysis.

Turning to this clone: Its target is not known.

This PCR relied on a set of 60 Vbeta primers and 13 Jbeta primers. Clones were sequenced by immunoSEQ multiplex PCR, and TCRdb holds only the in-frame ones, with some missing. The sample lists about 190,000 clones, roughly three quarters occurring once. Sequencing was performed on PBMCs. The chain uses TRBV5-4 and TRBJ1-2; no reliable D call. The receptor was derived from a woman aged 18-29 years in good health and CMV-seronegative. CDR3 amino acids: CASSLDLELIDGYTF. CDR3 coding DNA: TGTGCCAGCAGCTTGGACCTTGAGCTTATTGATGGCTACACCTTC.